One sample yielded the 10 T cell receptor beta chains listed below, sequenced in a study of blood T cell repertoires in COVID-19 (dated by TCRdb to the early 2020s). Preparation of the library involved the immunoSEQ multiplex PCR assay. This immuneACCESS table, as held by TCRdb, lists in-frame sequences with V and J called but not all clones. Of the missing ones, under half trace to an unresolved V gene in checked studies; the others have no known cause. This sample holds 180,000 or so clones; about 88% were observed only once. Over 7% of the sample goes to the ten largest clones. The specimen was peripheral blood. The receptors were sampled from an elderly woman in a cohort sampled during active or convalescent COVID-19.

This clone was seen once. The chain combines TRBV14 with TRBJ1-4; the match to TRBD1 covers 8 bases. The V gene's germline CDR1 is SGHDN and CDR2 FVKESK. The CDR3 totals 15 residues. V gave up 1 base and J gave up 7 bases; unmatched junction bases: 5. The CDR3 coding sequence is TGTGCCAGCAGCCAAGCAGGGGGCTCAAGTGAAAAACTGTTTTTT. Translated: CASSQAGGSSEKLFF.

This clone has a single count. The rearrangement joins TRBV7-9 to TRBJ1-2; D uncertain. Trimming left V 5 bases short and J 5 bases short, with 9 bases between. The CDR3 totals 12 residues. CDR1 is SEHNR, CDR2 FQNEAQ, per germline (reference sequence). The CDR3 loop reads CASSGESYGYTF. The CDR3 region has the DNA TGTGCCAGCAGCGGAGAATCGTATGGCTACACCTTC.

J is TRBJ1-3 and V is TRBV28, with 7 bases fitting TRBD1. The germline gives CDR1 MDHEN, CDR2 SYDVKM. Germline trimming cut 5 bases from V and 2 bases from J; bases unmatched to any gene: 12. This CDR3 spans 17 amino acids. This chain's CDR3 is CASSPYRTGFAGNTIYF. The CDR3 nucleotides read TGTGCCAGCAGTCCATACCGGACAGGTTTTGCTGGAAACACCATATATTTT.

This clone has more than one count but fewer than ten. The rearrangement links TRBV5-1 to TRBJ1-1, with D possibly being TRBD1 (6 bases). This CDR3 has 13 residues. V lost 3 bases, J lost 1 base, and 7 bases lay in between. Germline values: CDR1 SGHRS, CDR2 YFSETQ. For the CDR3, the DNA is TGCGCCAGCAGCTCGGGACAGAACACTGAAGCTTTCTTT. Its protein is CASSSGQNTEAFF.

This CDR3 reads CASSLVRVNYGYTF. The CDR3, as DNA: TGCGCCAGCAGCTTGGTTCGGGTTAACTATGGCTACACCTTC. The chain employs TRBV5-1 and TRBJ1-2, with D uncertain. CDR1 and CDR2 from the germline V gene are SGHRS and YFSETQ. The CDR3 contains 14 residues. Trimming stripped 0 bases from V and 1 base from J, with 7 bases between.

This sequence joins TRBV7-8 and TRBJ2-5; 7 nucleotides line up with TRBD2. The CDR3 covers 20 residues. After removal of 2 bases from V and 4 bases from J, the junction contained 22 bases not matched to a gene. Germline V gene sequence: CDR1 SGHVS, CDR2 FQNEAQ. The CDR3 is CASSLTRAVQGEGPIETQYF. The CDR3 DNA follows: TGTGCCAGCAGCTTAACTCGCGCTGTGCAAGGGGAGGGACCGATAGAGACCCAGTACTTC. The complete variable domain, with remaining parts taken from reference TRBV7-8 and TRBJ2-5, reads GAGVSQSPRYKVAKRGQDVALRCDPISGHVSLFWYQQALGQGPEFLTYFQNEAQLDKSGLPSDRFFAERPEGSVSTLKIQRTQQEDSAVYLCASSLTRAVQGEGPIETQYFGPGTRLLVL.

Remarks on this clone: Other DNA sequences within the sample encode an identical CDR3. The chain employs TRBV28 and TRBJ1-5; no clear D. The CDR3 totals 13 residues. Trimming shortened V by 7 bases and J by 1 base, and 8 bases separated the two germline ends. Germline V gene sequence: CDR1 MDHEN, CDR2 SYDVKM. CDR3 residues: CASTRSSNQPQHF. CDR3 in DNA: TGTGCCAGCACGCGCTCAAGCAATCAGCCCCAGCATTTT.

The gene calls are TRBV11-2 and TRBJ1-2, with a weak D call TRBD1 (5 bases). The CDR3 spans 14 residues. The V gene lost 2 bases and the J gene lost 4 bases, with 11 bases spanning the gap. Germline CDR1 and CDR2: SGHAT and FQNNGV. The CDR3 region has the DNA TGTGCCAGCAGCTTAACAGGTGGACGCTATGGCTACACCTTC. This codes for CASSLTGGRYGYTF.

V gene TRBV30 combines with J gene TRBJ1-1; D not resolved. The germline V and J ends were trimmed by 6 bases and 3 bases, with 14 bases remaining between them. Germline assignment: CDR1 GTSNPN and CDR2 SVGIG (reference sequence). This CDR3 spans 13 amino acids. The CDR3 spells CACRFHRYTEAFF. The CDR3 coding sequence is TGTGCCTGCAGGTTCCATCGGTACACTGAAGCTTTCTTT.

The chain couples TRBV28 to TRBJ1-5, with a tentative D call TRBD1 (6 bases). There are 15 residues in the CDR3. Looked up from germline, CDR1 is MDHEN and CDR2 is SYDVKM. Trimming took off 2 bases at V and 5 bases at J, with 13 bases between the two ends. CDR3 sequence reads: CASSLQGTFDQPQHF. The CDR3 DNA follows: TGTGCCAGCAGTTTACAGGGGACATTCGATCAGCCCCAGCATTTT. Supplemented by reference TRBV28 and TRBJ1-5, the full variable domain reads DVKVTQSSRYLVKRTGEKVFLECVQDMDHENMFWYRQDPGLGLRLIYFSYDVKMKEKGDIPEGYSVSREKKERFSLILESASTNQTSMYLCASSLQGTFDQPQHFGDGTRLSIL.